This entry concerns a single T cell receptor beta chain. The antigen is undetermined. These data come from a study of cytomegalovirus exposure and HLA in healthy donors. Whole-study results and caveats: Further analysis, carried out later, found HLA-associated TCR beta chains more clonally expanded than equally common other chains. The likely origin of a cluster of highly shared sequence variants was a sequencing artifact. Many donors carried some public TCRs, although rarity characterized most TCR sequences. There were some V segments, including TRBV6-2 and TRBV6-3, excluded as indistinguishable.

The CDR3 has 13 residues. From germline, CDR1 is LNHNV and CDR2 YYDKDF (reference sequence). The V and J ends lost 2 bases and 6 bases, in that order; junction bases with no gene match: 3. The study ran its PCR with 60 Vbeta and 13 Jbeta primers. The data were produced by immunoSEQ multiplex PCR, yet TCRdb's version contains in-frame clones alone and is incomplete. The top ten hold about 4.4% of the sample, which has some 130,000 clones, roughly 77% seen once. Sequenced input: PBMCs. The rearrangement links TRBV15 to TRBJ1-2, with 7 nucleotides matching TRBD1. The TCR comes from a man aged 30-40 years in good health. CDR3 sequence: CATSRTTGDGYTF. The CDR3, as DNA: TGTGCCACCAGCAGAACTACAGGGGATGGCTACACCTTC.